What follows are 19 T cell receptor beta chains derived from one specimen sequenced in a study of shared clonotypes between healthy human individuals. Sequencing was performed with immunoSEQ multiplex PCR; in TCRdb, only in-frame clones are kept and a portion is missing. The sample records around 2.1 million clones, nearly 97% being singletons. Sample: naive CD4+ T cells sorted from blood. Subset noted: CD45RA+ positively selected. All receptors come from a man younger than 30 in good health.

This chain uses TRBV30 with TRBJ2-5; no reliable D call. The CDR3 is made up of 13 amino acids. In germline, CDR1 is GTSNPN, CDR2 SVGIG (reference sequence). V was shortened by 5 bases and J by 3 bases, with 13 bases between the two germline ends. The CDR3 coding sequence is TGTGCCTGGGGAAGGAGCGTCAAAGAGACCCAGTACTTC. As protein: CAWGRSVKETQYF.

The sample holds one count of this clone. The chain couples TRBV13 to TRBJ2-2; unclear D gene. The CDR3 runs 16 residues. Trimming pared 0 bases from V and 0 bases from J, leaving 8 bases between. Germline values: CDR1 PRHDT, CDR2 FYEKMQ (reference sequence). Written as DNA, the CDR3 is TGTGCCAGCAGCTTAGGGCGCAGATCGAACACCGGGGAGCTGTTTTTT. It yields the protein CASSLGRRSNTGELFF.

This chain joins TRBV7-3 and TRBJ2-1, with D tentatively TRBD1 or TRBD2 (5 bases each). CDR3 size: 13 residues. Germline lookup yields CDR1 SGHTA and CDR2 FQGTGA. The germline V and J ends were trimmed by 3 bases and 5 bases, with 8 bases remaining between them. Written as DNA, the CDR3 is TGTGCCAGCAGCTTCCGGGGACACAATGAGCAGTTCTTC. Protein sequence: CASSFRGHNEQFF.

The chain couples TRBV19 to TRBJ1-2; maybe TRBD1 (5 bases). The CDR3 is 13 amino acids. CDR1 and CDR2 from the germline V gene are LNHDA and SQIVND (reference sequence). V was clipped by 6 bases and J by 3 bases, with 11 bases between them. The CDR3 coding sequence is TGTGCCAGTAGCGACCAGGGAGACTATGGCTACACCTTC. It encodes CASSDQGDYGYTF.

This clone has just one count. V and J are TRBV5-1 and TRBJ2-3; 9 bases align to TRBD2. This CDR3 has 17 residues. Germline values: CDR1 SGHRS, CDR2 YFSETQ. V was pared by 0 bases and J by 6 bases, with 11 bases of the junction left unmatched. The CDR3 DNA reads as TGCGCCAGCAGCTTGGAGCTCGGCGGGGGGGCCGCGGATACGCAGTATTTT. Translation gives CASSLELGGGAADTQYF.

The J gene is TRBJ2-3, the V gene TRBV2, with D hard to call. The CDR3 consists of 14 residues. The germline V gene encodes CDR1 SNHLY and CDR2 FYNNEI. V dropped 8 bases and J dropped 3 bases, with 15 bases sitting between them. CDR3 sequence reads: CASAPFVSTDTQYF. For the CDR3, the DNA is TGTGCCAGCGCACCCTTTGTCAGTACAGATACGCAGTATTTT.

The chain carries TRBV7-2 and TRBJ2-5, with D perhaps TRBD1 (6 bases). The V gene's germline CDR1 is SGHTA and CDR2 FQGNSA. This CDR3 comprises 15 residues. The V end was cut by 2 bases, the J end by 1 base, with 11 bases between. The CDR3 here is CASSLQNRAQETQYF. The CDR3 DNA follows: TGTGCCAGCAGCTTACAAAACAGGGCCCAAGAGACCCAGTACTTC.

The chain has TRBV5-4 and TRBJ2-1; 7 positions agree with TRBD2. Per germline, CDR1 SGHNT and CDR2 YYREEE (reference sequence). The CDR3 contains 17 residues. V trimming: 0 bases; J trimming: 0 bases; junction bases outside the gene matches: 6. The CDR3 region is CASSLGGRGSSYNEQFF. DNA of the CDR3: TGTGCCAGCAGCTTGGGCGGGCGGGGGAGCTCCTACAATGAGCAGTTCTTC.

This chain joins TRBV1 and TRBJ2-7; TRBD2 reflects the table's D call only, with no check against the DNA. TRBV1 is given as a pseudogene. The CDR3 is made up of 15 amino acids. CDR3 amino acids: CTSSQDLGGAYEQYF. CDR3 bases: TGCACCAGCAGCCAAGATCTAGGGGGGGCCTACGAGCAGTACTTC.

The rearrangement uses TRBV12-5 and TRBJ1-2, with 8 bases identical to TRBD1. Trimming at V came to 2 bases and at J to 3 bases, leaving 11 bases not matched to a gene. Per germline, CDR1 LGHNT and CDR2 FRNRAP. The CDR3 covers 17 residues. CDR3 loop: CASGLKEPGGADYGYTF. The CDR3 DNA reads TGTGCTAGTGGTTTGAAGGAGCCAGGGGGCGCCGACTATGGCTACACCTTC.

The CDR3 spells CASSYSEGNNEKLFF. In DNA form, the CDR3 reads TGTGCCAGCAGTTACTCGGAAGGGAATAATGAAAAACTGTTTTTT. V usage is TRBV6-5 and J usage is TRBJ1-4; D gene uncertain. CDR1 is MNHEY, CDR2 SVGAGI, per germline. The CDR3 spans 15 residues. Between the trimmed V and J ends, which lost 0 bases and 4 bases, there was a span of 9 bases.

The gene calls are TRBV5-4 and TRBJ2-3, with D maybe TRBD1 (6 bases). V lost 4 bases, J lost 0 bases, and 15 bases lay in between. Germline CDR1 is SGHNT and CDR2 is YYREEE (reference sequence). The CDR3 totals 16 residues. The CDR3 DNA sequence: TGTGCCAGCAGCCGCGAACAGGGCTCTAGCACAGATACGCAGTATTTT. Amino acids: CASSREQGSSTDTQYF.

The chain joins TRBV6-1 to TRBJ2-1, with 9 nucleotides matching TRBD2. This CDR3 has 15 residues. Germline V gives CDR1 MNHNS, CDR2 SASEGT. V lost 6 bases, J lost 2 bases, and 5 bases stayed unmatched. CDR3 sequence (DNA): TGTGCCAGCAGCCTATTAGCGGGAGCCTACAATGAGCAGTTCTTC. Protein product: CASSLLAGAYNEQFF.

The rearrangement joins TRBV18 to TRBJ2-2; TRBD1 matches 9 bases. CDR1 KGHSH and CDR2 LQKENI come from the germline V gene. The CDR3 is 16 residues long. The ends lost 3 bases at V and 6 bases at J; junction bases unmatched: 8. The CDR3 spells CASSPRTGEVAGELFF. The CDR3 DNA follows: TGTGCCAGCTCACCCCGGACAGGGGAAGTGGCCGGGGAGCTGTTTTTT.

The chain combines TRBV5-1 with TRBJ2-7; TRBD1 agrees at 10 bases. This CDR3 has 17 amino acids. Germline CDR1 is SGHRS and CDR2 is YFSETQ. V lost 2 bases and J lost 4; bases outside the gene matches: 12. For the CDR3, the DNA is TGCGCCAGCAGCTTCAGGACAGGGGGTATGTCTTTTTACGAGCAGTACTTC. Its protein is CASSFRTGGMSFYEQYF.

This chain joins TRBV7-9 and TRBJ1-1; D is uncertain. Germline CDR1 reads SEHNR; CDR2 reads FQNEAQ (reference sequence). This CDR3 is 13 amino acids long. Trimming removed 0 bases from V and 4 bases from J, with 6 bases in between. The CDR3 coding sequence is TGTGCCAGCAGCTTAGCAATAAGCACTGAAGCTTTCTTT. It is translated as CASSLAISTEAFF.

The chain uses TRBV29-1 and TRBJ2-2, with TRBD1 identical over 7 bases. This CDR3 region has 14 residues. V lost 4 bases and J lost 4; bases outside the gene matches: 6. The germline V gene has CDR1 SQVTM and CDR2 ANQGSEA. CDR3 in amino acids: CSVGGQSSTGELFF. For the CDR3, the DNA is TGCAGCGTTGGGGGACAGAGCTCCACCGGGGAGCTGTTTTTT.

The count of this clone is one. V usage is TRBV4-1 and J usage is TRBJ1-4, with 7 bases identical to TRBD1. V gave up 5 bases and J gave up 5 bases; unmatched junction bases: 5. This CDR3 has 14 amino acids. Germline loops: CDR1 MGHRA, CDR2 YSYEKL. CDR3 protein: CASSDGTENEKLFF. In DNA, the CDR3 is TGCGCCAGCAGCGATGGGACAGAAAATGAAAAACTGTTTTTT.

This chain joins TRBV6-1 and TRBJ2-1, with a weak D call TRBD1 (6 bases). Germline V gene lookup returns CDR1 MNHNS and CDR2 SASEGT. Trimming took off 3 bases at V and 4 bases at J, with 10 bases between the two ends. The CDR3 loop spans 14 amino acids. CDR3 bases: TGTGCCAGCAGTGATACAGGGTCATACAATGAGCAGTTCTTC. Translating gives CASSDTGSYNEQFF.